This record concerns one TCR beta chain sequence. The antigen is not known. Trimming removed 7 bases from V and 1 base from J, with 16 bases in between. This CDR3 is 15 amino acids long. Germline V gene sequence: CDR1 LNHDA, CDR2 SQIVND (reference sequence). Each CDR3 protein gets one entry after TCRdb re-called the RACE reads with MiXCR. The sample carries roughly 150,000 distinct CDR3 sequences, 12% recorded once. The data stem from a study of human T cells and chemical hapten exposure. Time point defined: patch test 2, 6 weeks after DPC sensitization. Treatment denoted: therapeutic diphenylcyclopropenone sensitization with weekly scalp DPC. Someone pulled total RNA out of unfractionated whole blood. General study findings and limits: TCRs whose frequency exceeded 1 in 1000 remained the same following DPC sensitization. Expanded TCRs showed more large CDR3 clusters than pre-sensitization or healthy control sets.

The genes are TRBV19 and TRBJ2-5, with a weak D call TRBD1 (5 bases). The sequenced sample was whole blood, obtained in connection with sensitization to the hapten diphenylcyclopropenone (DPC). The TCR comes from a woman aged 50 to 60 with alopecia areata. Some clones in this sample may be carry-over from other donors' samples. This CDR3 is CASTAADRAQETQYF. CDR3 DNA: TGTGCCAGTACCGCAGCCGACAGAGCCCAAGAGACCCAGTACTTC. Drawing the rest from reference TRBV19 and TRBJ2-5, the complete variable domain is DGGITQSPKYLFRKEGQNVTLSCEQNLNHDAMYWYRQDPGQGLRLIYYSQIVNDFQKGDIAEGYSVSREKKESFPLTVTSAQKNPTAFYLCASTAADRAQETQYFGPGTRLLVL.